A selection of T cell receptor beta chains follows, all from one sample in a study of blood T cell repertoires in COVID-19. Repertoires were generated with immunoSEQ multiplex PCR, while TCRdb's copy carries only in-frame clones and drops some. The profile covers about 52,000 clones, with roughly 91% appearing a single time and approximately 10% taken by the ten largest. Sequencing was performed on peripheral blood. The source is a man at least 80 years old with active or convalescent COVID-19. CDR3s include the opening cysteine and the closing phenylalanine or tryptophan. A D gene is named only where the DNA matches it firmly. Rows give clone size only sometimes, using once, few, many, or a class for an expanded clone.

J: TRBJ1-1
size: .
D: .
V: TRBV7-9
DNA: TGTGCCAGCAGCGCCCAGAGGACTGAAGCTTTCTTT
CDR3: CASSAQRTEAFF

J: TRBJ2-2
size: .
D: TRBD1
V: TRBV30
DNA: TGTGCCTGGAGTTCGACAGGGTCCGCCACCGGGGAGCTGTTTTTT
CDR3: CAWSSTGSATGELFF

J: TRBJ2-1
size: .
D: .
V: TRBV19
DNA: TGTGCCAGTAGTATGGACAGCCCCAATGAGCAGTTCTTC
CDR3: CASSMDSPNEQFF

J: TRBJ2-7
size: .
D: .
V: TRBV11-2
DNA: TGTGCCAGCACCAAGTGGGTCGGGGAGCAGTACTTC
CDR3: CASTKWVGEQYF

J: TRBJ1-2
size: .
D: TRBD1
V: TRBV27
DNA: TGTGCCAGCAGGTCAGACAGGGGGGGCGACTATGGCTACACCTTC
CDR3: CASRSDRGGDYGYTF

J: TRBJ1-6
size: few
D: TRBD1
V: TRBV30
DNA: TGTGCCTGGAAACCGGACAGGGCGAAAGGGGCTGCTGACCATTCACCCCTCCACTTT
CDR3: CAWKPDRAKGAADHSPLHF

J: TRBJ1-3
size: .
D: .
V: TRBV30
DNA: TGTGCCTGGAGTGTACGGGGGGGTCTCGCCGGAAACACCATATATTTT
CDR3: CAWSVRGGLAGNTIYF

J: TRBJ1-6
size: once
D: TRBD1
V: TRBV27
DNA: TGTGCCAGCAGTTTAGCCGGGACAGGGGCCCTTAATTCACCCCTCCACTTT
CDR3: CASSLAGTGALNSPLHF

J: TRBJ1-5
size: .
D: TRBD1
V: TRBV19
DNA: TGTGCCAGTAGCATAGGTCGGGACAGGGGGCATCAGCCCCAGCATTTT
CDR3: CASSIGRDRGHQPQHF

J: TRBJ2-1
size: .
D: .
V: TRBV5-1
DNA: TGCGCCAGCAGCTTGTTTATGCGGGCGTCTGAGCAGTTCTTC
CDR3: CASSLFMRASEQFF

J: TRBJ2-1
size: .
D: .
V: TRBV4-3
DNA: TGCGCCAGCAGCCAAGAGGGACTCGGGTCCAATGAGCAGTTCTTC
CDR3: CASSQEGLGSNEQFF

J: TRBJ2-2
size: .
D: .
V: TRBV2
DNA: TGTGCCAGCGGTCAATGGGGCGGTGGCACCGGGGAGCTGTTTTTT
CDR3: CASGQWGGGTGELFF

J: TRBJ2-1
size: medium-sized
D: .
V: TRBV3-1/TRBV3-2
DNA: TGTGCCAGCAGCCACCCCCCTAGCGAACATGAGCAGTTCTTC
CDR3: CASSHPPSEHEQFF

J: TRBJ2-5
size: .
D: TRBD1
V: TRBV28
DNA: TGTGCCAGCAAGGGTCCCAGGGGGTGGCAAGAGACCCAGTACTTC
CDR3: CASKGPRGWQETQYF

J: TRBJ1-4
size: .
D: .
V: TRBV29-1
DNA: TGCAGCGTTGCCCCTCGAGGGGACTTTAATGAAAAACTGTTTTTT
CDR3: CSVAPRGDFNEKLFF